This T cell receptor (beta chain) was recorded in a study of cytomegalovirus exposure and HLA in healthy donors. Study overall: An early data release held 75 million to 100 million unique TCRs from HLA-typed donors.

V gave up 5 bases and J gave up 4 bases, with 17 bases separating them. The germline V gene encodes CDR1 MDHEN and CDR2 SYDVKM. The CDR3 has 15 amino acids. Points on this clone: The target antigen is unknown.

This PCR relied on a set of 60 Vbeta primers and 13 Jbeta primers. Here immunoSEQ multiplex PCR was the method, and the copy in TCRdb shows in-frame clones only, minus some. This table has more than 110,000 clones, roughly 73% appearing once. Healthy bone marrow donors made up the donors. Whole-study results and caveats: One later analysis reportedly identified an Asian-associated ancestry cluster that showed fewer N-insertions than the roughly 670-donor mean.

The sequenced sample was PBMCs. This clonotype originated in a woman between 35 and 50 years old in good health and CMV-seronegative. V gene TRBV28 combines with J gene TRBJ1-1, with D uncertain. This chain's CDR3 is CASSPGSPGSTEAFF. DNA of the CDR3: TGTGCCAGCAGTCCTGGATCCCCCGGGAGCACTGAAGCTTTCTTT.